The present entry profiles one T cell receptor (beta chain) with its context. Germline V gene lookup returns CDR1 MDHEN and CDR2 SYDVKM. This CDR3 region has 15 residues. Trimming pared 4 bases from V and 0 bases from J, leaving 12 bases between. Seattle participants joined during active infection and were tracked over time. This entry comes from a study of blood T cell repertoires in COVID-19. Background on the study: Sites across the United States, Italy and Spain contributed samples from acute and convalescent COVID-19. From T cells, B-cell-depleted T cells, or PBMCs came the material, which was cDNA or gDNA.

In the authors' workflow: Estimated nucleated cell counts came from reference gene primer amplification. The table came from immunoSEQ multiplex PCR; TCRdb's copy has only in-frame clones and leaves some out. The D gene and trimming were derived from the DNA, and the V and J assignments and clone size from that table. The repertoire holds some 310,000 clones, with 85% to 90% as singletons. The source of this sequence is a woman aged 25 to 39 with COVID-19, enrolled during active disease. The chain joins TRBV28 to TRBJ1-1, with D perhaps TRBD1 (6 bases). The specimen was peripheral blood. The CDR3 bases are TGTGCCAGCAGTTCGACAGGACCTATGAACACTGAAGCTTTCTTT. This translates into CASSSTGPMNTEAFF.